This T cell receptor beta chain is drawn from a study of T cells after yellow fever vaccination. Germline trimming cut 5 bases from V and 5 bases from J; bases unmatched to any gene: 8. The CDR3 has 14 residues. Germline assignment: CDR1 MNHNS and CDR2 SASEGT. TCRdb independently ran MiXCR on the 5' RACE reads; one entry per CDR3 protein. The sample consists of fewer than 350,000 distinct CDR3 sequences, about 9.5% of them appearing once. The TCR originated in a young man who received the YFV17D yellow fever vaccine. The chain couples TRBV6-1 to TRBJ1-2; 7 bases are a match to TRBD1. Sample: PBMCs, taken on the day of the first yellow fever vaccination. CDR3 amino acids: CASSSGTASYGYTF. For the CDR3, the DNA is TGTGCCAGCAGTAGCGGGACAGCCTCTTATGGCTACACCTTC.